This entry lists 10 T cell receptor beta chains sequenced from one sample in a study of T-cell memory formation after mild COVID-19. TCRdb itself ran the 5' RACE reads through MiXCR, one entry per CDR3 protein. Of about 470,000 distinct CDR3 sequences in the sample, about 20% were seen once. Input material: PBMCs or a T cell subset sorted from them (not recorded which). All receptors derive from an adult woman who had mild COVID-19 (a few samples of this study predate the infection). Cell type and time point are not known.

The V and J genes are TRBV4-2 and TRBJ2-7; 8 bases are a match to TRBD2. Germline loops: CDR1 LGHNA, CDR2 YNFKEQ. After removal of 2 bases from V and 4 bases from J, the junction contained 13 bases not matched to a gene. The CDR3 consists of 17 residues. Written as DNA, the CDR3 is TGTGCCAGCAGCCAACCCCTGGGGGGTACTAGCGGATACGAGCAGTACTTC. Its translation: CASSQPLGGTSGYEQYF.

This sequence joins TRBV18 and TRBJ2-7, with 8 bases lining up with TRBD1. Per germline, CDR1 KGHSH and CDR2 LQKENI. V trimming: 2 bases; J trimming: 9 bases; junction bases outside the gene matches: 15. The CDR3 is 16 amino acids. The CDR3 nucleotides are TGTGCCAGCTCACCAGAAGCCGGGACAGGCCTCCTGGGGCAGTACTTC. This encodes CASSPEAGTGLLGQYF.

The chain has TRBV12-3 or TRBV12-4 and TRBJ1-5; D remains unclear. Trimming left V 2 bases short and J 1 base short, with 3 bases between. The CDR3 sequence is 13 residues long. CDR3 protein: CASSLFSNQPQHF. CDR3 in DNA: TGTGCCAGCAGTTTATTCAGCAATCAGCCCCAGCATTTT.

CDR3: CASTTGQRNEQFF. In DNA, the CDR3 is TGTGCCAGCACAACGGGCCAACGAAACGAGCAGTTCTTC. The V gene is TRBV12-3 or TRBV12-4, the J gene TRBJ2-1, with D unresolved. This CDR3 spans 13 amino acids. Trimming shortened V by 7 bases and J by 10 bases, and 17 bases separated the two germline ends.

The chain uses TRBV5-1 and TRBJ2-7; possibly TRBD1 for D (5 bases). The CDR3 length is 18 residues. V was cut by 3 bases and J by 4 bases, with 26 bases left in between. The germline gives CDR1 SGHRS, CDR2 YFSETQ. The CDR3 here is CASSWSDPGSGHFYEQYF. The CDR3 region has the DNA TGCGCCAGCAGCTGGAGCGATCCGGGCTCAGGGCATTTTTACGAGCAGTACTTC.

This clonotype has a handful of counts. The V and J genes are TRBV7-6 and TRBJ1-4; 11 nucleotides match TRBD1. This CDR3 is 17 amino acids long. The V gene end was trimmed by 4 bases and the J gene end by 6 bases; junction bases not matched to a gene: 10. CDR1 SGHVS and CDR2 FNYEAQ come from the germline V gene. DNA for the CDR3: TGTGCCAGCAGCTCAGGGACAGGGGGAAGTGGGCATGAAAAACTGTTTTTT. Its translation: CASSSGTGGSGHEKLFF.

The rearrangement uses TRBV19 and TRBJ1-2; weak D call: TRBD1 (5 bases). CDR3 length: 15 amino acids. V lost 5 bases, J lost 0 bases, and 13 bases lay in between. Germline loops: CDR1 LNHDA, CDR2 SQIVND (reference sequence). The CDR3 DNA sequence: TGTGCCAGTAGTTACCAGGGATTAGCTAACTATGGCTACACCTTC. This sequence encodes CASSYQGLANYGYTF.

This rearrangement joins TRBV5-4 to TRBJ2-1; TRBD1 or TRBD2 may be the D gene (6 bases each). Trimming removed 0 bases from V and 5 bases from J, with 18 bases in between. CDR3 size: 17 residues. Germline-derived CDR1 and CDR2 are SGHNT and YYREEE (reference sequence). The DNA for the CDR3 is TGTGCCAGCAGCTTGGATCCGGGGGCACACACACACAATGAGCAGTTCTTC. Translating it yields CASSLDPGAHTHNEQFF.

This clonotype was seen a few times. V usage is TRBV20-1 and J usage is TRBJ2-1; 14 bases are shared with TRBD2. Germline V CDR1 and CDR2: DFQATT, SNEGSKA (reference sequence). The CDR3 loop spans 18 amino acids. V shed 3 bases and J 6 bases; nucleotides not matched to a gene: 13. CDR3 nucleotides: TGCAGTGCTAGCCATGTCGGGGGACTAGCGGGAGATAGCAATGAGCAGTTCTTC. Encoded protein: CSASHVGGLAGDSNEQFF.

The table lists this clonotype with many counts. The V call is TRBV3-1, the J call TRBJ1-5; 8 bases are a match to TRBD1. The CDR3 is 16 amino acids. CDR1 is LGHDT, CDR2 YNNKEL, per germline (reference sequence). The V gene end was trimmed by 1 base and the J gene end by 6 bases; junction bases not matched to a gene: 8. The CDR3 region is CASSQGAPGGGQPQHF. CDR3 bases: TGTGCCAGCAGCCAAGGGGCCCCAGGGGGCGGTCAGCCCCAGCATTTT.